This T cell receptor beta chain was sequenced during a study of pediatric ulcerative colitis. Only in-frame clones appear in the TCRdb table, and some are missing; sequencing was by immunoSEQ multiplex PCR. In the table there are roughly 70,000 clones, 80% to 90% of which are singletons. The sequence was collected from a boy aged 5-17 years with severe ulcerative colitis. The sample consisted of blood.

The CDR3, as DNA: TGTGCCAGCAGCAAAGCGAGGGGGGGAGAGTCCTACGAGCAGTACTTC. Its translation is CASSKARGGESYEQYF. V usage is TRBV21-1 and J usage is TRBJ2-7; the table's D call, TRBD2, was not checked against the DNA. TRBV21-1 represents a pseudogene. The CDR3 has 16 amino acids.